A single sample is the source of the 16 T cell receptor beta chains below, sequenced in a study of blood T cell repertoires in COVID-19. This table comes from immunoSEQ multiplex PCR, and its TCRdb copy is limited to in-frame clones, with some not included. The sample lists more than 90,000 clones; 85% were seen once. Sequenced material: peripheral blood. These receptors were collected from a man aged 40-55 years with acute or convalescent COVID-19.

This sequence joins TRBV7-2 and TRBJ2-1, with D uncertain. The V end lost 3 bases, the J end lost 10 bases, and 10 bases lay between the germline ends. The length of the CDR3 is 12 residues. CDR1 is SGHTA and CDR2 is FQGNSA in the germline V gene. The CDR3 sequence: CASSFASREQFF. The CDR3 DNA is TGTGCCAGCAGCTTCGCCTCCCGGGAGCAGTTCTTC.

The J gene is TRBJ2-3, the V gene TRBV2; D is possibly TRBD2 (6 bases). CDR1 and CDR2 (germline): SNHLY, FYNNEI. The CDR3 has 15 amino acids. V dropped 5 bases and J dropped 9 bases, with 21 bases sitting between them. CDR3 bases: TGTGCCAGCAGTAAGTCCCTGGTACTAGCTCAGACGCAGTATTTT. It encodes CASSKSLVLAQTQYF.

The chain is built from TRBV28 and TRBJ2-2; TRBD2 matches at 9 bases. V dropped 2 bases and J dropped 1; count of bases not matched to a gene: 2. This CDR3 is 16 amino acids long. Germline V lookup: CDR1 MDHEN, CDR2 SYDVKM. The CDR3 nucleotides are TGTGCCAGCAGTTTACTAGCGGGGCTGAACACCGGGGAGCTGTTTTTT. It yields the protein CASSLLAGLNTGELFF.

The chain uses TRBV29-1 and TRBJ1-4; TRBD1 might be the D (6 bases). Between the trimmed V and J ends, which lost 4 bases and 5 bases, there was a span of 17 bases. Germline V gene sequence: CDR1 SQVTM, CDR2 ANQGSEA. CDR3 size: 15 residues. The CDR3 spells CSVGGGGLENEKLFF. CDR3 in DNA: TGCAGCGTTGGAGGGGGGGGACTGGAAAATGAAAAACTGTTTTTT. The full variable domain, completed using reference TRBV29-1 and TRBJ1-4, is SAVISQKPSRDICQRGTSLTIQCQVDSQVTMMFWYRQQPGQSLTLIATANQGSEATYESGFVIDKFPISRPNLTFSTLTVSNMSPEDSSIYLCSVGGGGLENEKLFFGSGTQLSVL.

This clone was observed many times. The chain recombines TRBV6-5 with TRBJ2-7; 11 bases are shared with TRBD1. Germline V gene lookup returns CDR1 MNHEY and CDR2 SVGAGI. This CDR3 contains 14 residues. After removal of 0 bases from V and 9 bases from J, the junction contained 4 bases not matched to a gene. The CDR3 protein is CASSYSGTGGAQYF. The DNA of the CDR3 is TGTGCCAGCAGTTACTCAGGGACAGGGGGAGCGCAGTACTTC.

The chain is built from TRBV29-1 and TRBJ2-3; D is possibly TRBD2 (5 bases). Germline lookup yields CDR1 SQVTM and CDR2 ANQGSEA. There are 14 residues in the CDR3. Trimming stripped 6 bases from V and 0 bases from J, with 13 bases between. CDR3 in DNA: TGCAGCGTGCTGGACTCCACTAGCACAGATACGCAGTATTTT. The encoded protein is CSVLDSTSTDTQYF.

V and J are TRBV11-3 and TRBJ2-2; D not certain. V lost 1 base to trimming and J lost 5 bases, with 5 bases between them. From germline, CDR1 is SGHNT and CDR2 YENEEA. This CDR3 region has 13 residues. CDR3 sequence: CASSLAVTGELFF. The CDR3 bases are TGTGCCAGCAGCTTAGCGGTTACCGGGGAGCTGTTTTTT.

The V and J genes are TRBV5-5 and TRBJ2-3; D is uncertain. Trimming left V 0 bases short and J 4 bases short, with 6 bases between. The CDR3 runs 13 residues. Germline V gene sequence: CDR1 SGHKS, CDR2 YYEKEE (reference sequence). This CDR3 reads CASSLVASDTQYF. CDR3 coding DNA: TGTGCCAGCAGCTTGGTGGCTTCAGATACGCAGTATTTT.

This chain joins TRBV13 and TRBJ2-5; D not resolved. Germline V gene data show CDR1 as PRHDT and CDR2 as FYEKMQ (reference sequence). Deletions cut 5 bases from V and 2 bases from J, with 12 bases between. The CDR3 contains 14 residues. The CDR3 protein is CASSNRVTQETQYF. In DNA, the CDR3 is TGTGCCAGCAGCAACCGGGTGACTCAAGAGACCCAGTACTTC.

The J gene is TRBJ2-1, the V gene TRBV18, with 8 bases aligning to TRBD1. There are 14 residues in the CDR3. V was clipped by 6 bases and J by 2 bases; unmatched bases: 3. Germline assignment: CDR1 KGHSH and CDR2 LQKENI. The CDR3 reads CASSLDRAYNEQFF. The DNA for the CDR3 is TGTGCCAGCTCCCTGGACAGGGCCTACAATGAGCAGTTCTTC.

This clone has only a few counts. The V and J genes are TRBV19 and TRBJ1-2; D is unresolved. V was cut by 3 bases and J by 3 bases, with 8 bases left in between. The CDR3 has 13 residues. Germline CDR1 and CDR2: LNHDA and SQIVND (reference sequence). The CDR3: CASSIGEHYGYTF. The DNA of the CDR3 is TGTGCCAGTAGTATCGGAGAGCACTATGGCTACACCTTC.

The chain employs TRBV28 and TRBJ1-6; the match to TRBD1 covers 9 bases. V trimming: 2 bases; J trimming: 10 bases; junction bases outside the gene matches: 12. Per germline, CDR1 MDHEN and CDR2 SYDVKM. This CDR3 region has 17 residues. This CDR3 reads CASSLPTWGTGRSPLHF. CDR3 nucleotide sequence: TGTGCCAGCAGTTTACCGACCTGGGGGACAGGGAGATCACCCCTCCACTTT.

V and J are TRBV2 and TRBJ2-2; perhaps TRBD1 as D (6 bases). The CDR3 has 15 residues. The V gene lost 5 bases and the J gene lost 4 bases, with 14 bases spanning the gap. The germline gives CDR1 SNHLY, CDR2 FYNNEI. CDR3 sequence (DNA): TGTGCCAGCAGTCCGCAACAGGGATCCACCGGGGAGCTGTTTTTT. Its translation is CASSPQQGSTGELFF.

The chain combines TRBV7-8 with TRBJ2-1; 7 nucleotides agree with TRBD2. The CDR3 sequence is 15 residues long. J was trimmed by 2 bases and V by 1 base; bases with no gene match: 2. The germline CDR1 and CDR2 sequences are SGHVS and FQNEAQ. The CDR3 protein is CASSLVGRAYNEQFF. CDR3 nucleotide sequence: TGTGCCAGCAGCTTAGTTGGGAGGGCCTACAATGAGCAGTTCTTC. Looking up the rest from reference TRBV7-8 and TRBJ2-1 gives the full variable domain: GAGVSQSPRYKVAKRGQDVALRCDPISGHVSLFWYQQALGQGPEFLTYFQNEAQLDKSGLPSDRFFAERPEGSVSTLKIQRTQQEDSAVYLCASSLVGRAYNEQFFGPGTRLTVL.

The chain carries TRBV9 and TRBJ2-7; D may be TRBD1 (6 bases). Germline V gives CDR1 SGDLS, CDR2 YYNGEE. This CDR3 has 14 residues. V gave up 0 bases and J gave up 6 bases, with 13 bases separating them. CDR3 coding DNA: TGTGCCAGCAGCGTAGCGGGCAGGGGAGCCGAGCAGTACTTC. It encodes CASSVAGRGAEQYF.

V usage is TRBV28 and J usage is TRBJ1-2; the D gene is possibly TRBD1 (5 bases). Trimming took off 3 bases at V and 2 bases at J, with 7 bases between the two ends. The germline V gene has CDR1 MDHEN and CDR2 SYDVKM. The CDR3 length is 13 residues. CDR3 nucleotide sequence: TGTGCCAGCAGTTTGGCAGGGAACTATGGCTACACCTTC. Translating it yields CASSLAGNYGYTF.